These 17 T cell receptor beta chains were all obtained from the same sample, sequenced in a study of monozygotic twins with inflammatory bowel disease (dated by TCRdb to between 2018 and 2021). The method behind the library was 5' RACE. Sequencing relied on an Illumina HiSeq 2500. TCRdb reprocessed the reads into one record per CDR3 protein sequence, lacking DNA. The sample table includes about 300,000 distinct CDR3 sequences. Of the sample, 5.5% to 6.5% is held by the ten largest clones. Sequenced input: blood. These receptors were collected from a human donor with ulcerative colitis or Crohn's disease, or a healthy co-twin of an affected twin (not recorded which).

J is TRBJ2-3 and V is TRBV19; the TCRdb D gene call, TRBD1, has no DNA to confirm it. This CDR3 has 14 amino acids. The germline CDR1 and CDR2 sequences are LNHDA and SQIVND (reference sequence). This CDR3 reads CASSMGQGGDTQYF.

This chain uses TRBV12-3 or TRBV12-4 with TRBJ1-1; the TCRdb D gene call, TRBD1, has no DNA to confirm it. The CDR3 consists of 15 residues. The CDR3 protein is CASSLSLGLSTEAFF.

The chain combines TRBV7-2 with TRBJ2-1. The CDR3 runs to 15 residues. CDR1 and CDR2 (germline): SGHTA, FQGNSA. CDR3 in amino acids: CASSTTWGSYNEQFF.

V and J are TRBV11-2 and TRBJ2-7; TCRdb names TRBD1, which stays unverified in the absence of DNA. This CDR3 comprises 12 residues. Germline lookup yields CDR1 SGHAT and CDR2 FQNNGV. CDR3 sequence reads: CASSHRVYELYF.

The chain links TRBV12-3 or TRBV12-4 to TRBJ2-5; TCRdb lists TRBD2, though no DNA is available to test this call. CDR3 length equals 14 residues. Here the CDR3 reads CASSQGTSRETQYF.

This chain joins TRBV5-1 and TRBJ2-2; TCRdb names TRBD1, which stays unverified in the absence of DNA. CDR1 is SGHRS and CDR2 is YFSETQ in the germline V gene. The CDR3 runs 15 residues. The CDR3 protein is CASSPQPGGTGELFF.

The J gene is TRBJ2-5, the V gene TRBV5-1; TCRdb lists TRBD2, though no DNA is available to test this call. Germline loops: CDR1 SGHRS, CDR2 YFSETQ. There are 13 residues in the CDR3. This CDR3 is CASSPRLEETQYF.

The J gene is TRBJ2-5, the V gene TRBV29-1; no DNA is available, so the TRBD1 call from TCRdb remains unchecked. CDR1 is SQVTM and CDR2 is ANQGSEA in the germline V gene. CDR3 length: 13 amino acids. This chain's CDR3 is CSTRTGGDETQYF.

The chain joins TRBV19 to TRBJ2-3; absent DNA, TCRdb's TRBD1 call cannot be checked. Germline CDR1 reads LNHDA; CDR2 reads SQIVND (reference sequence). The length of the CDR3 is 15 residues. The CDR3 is CAANQGPTSTDTQYF.

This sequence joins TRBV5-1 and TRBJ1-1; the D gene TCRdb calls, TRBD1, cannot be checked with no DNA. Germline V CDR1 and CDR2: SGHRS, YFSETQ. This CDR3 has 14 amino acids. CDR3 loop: CASIPDRGGTEAFF.

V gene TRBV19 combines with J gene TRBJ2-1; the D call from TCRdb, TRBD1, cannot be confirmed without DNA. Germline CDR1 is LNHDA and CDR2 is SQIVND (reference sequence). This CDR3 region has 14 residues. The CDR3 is CASRRDMMINEQFF.

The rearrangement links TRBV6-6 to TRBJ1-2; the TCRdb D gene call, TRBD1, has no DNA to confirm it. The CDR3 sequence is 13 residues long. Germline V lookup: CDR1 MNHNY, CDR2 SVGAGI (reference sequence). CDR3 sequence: CASSGEQRYGYTF.

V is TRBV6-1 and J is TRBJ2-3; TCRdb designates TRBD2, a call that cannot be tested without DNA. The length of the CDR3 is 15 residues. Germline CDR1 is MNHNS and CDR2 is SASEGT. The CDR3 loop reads CASSVSGQNLDTQYF.

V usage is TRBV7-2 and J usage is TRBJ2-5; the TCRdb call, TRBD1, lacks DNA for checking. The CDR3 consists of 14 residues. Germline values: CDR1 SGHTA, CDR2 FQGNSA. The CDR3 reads CASSLAGGGKTQYF.

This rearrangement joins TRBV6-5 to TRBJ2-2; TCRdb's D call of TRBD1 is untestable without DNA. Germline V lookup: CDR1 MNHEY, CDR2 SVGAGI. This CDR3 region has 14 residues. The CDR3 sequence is CASSSPGLDRELFF.

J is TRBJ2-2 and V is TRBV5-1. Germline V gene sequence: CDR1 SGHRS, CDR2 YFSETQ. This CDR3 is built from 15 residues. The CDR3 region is CASSSRDRNTGELFF. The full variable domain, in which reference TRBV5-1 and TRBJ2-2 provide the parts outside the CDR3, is KAGVTQTPRYLIKTRGQQVTLSCSPISGHRSVSWYQQTPGQGLQFLFEYFSETQRNKGNFPGRFSGRQFSNSRSEMNVSTLELGDSALYLCASSSRDRNTGELFFGEGSRLTVL.

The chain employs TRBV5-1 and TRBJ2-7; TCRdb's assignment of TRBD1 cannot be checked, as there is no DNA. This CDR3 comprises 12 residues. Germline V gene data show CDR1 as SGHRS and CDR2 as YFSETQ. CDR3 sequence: CASSLTGDEQYF.